This T cell receptor beta chain derives from a study of T cells after yellow fever vaccination. Germline-derived CDR1 and CDR2 are MDHEN and SYDVKM. Losses at the gene ends were 6 bases for V and 0 bases for J; bases not matched to a gene: 11. There are 18 residues in the CDR3. One entry per CDR3 protein results from TCRdb running MiXCR on the 5' RACE reads. The sample includes fewer than 450,000 distinct CDR3 sequences, around 8.1% seen only once; the top ten take approximately 16%. This clonotype was seen repeatedly, ten times or more. V usage is TRBV28 and J usage is TRBJ2-4, with 10 bases that match TRBD2. The TCR comes from a man younger than 35 who received the YFV17D yellow fever vaccine. The sample here was PBMCs, taken more than 40 days after the first yellow fever vaccination. The CDR3 sequence is CASSPGALAGVAKNIQYF. CDR3 sequence (DNA): TGTGCCAGCAGCCCCGGGGCCCTAGCGGGGGTAGCCAAAAACATTCAGTACTTC.